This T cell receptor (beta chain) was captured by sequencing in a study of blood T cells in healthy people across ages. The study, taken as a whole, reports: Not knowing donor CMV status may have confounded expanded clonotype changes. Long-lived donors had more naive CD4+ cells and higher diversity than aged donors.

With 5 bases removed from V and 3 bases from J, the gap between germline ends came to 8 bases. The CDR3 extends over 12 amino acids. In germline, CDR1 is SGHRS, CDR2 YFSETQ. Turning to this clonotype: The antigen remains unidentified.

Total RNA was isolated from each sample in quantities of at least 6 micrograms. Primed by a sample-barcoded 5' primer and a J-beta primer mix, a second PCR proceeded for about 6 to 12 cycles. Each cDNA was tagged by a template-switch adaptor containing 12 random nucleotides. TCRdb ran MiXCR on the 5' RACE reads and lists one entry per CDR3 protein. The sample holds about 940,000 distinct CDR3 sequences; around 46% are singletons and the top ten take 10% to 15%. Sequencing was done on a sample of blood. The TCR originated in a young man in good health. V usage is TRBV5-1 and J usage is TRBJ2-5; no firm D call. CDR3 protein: CASSLQKETQYF. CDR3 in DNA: TGCGCCAGCAGTCTGCAGAAAGAGACCCAGTACTTC.